The TCR beta chain described here comes from a study of blood T cell repertoires in COVID-19. On the study more broadly: T cells, B-cell-depleted T cells, or PBMCs provided the cDNA or gDNA that served as material.

Clones were sequenced by immunoSEQ multiplex PCR, and TCRdb holds only the in-frame ones, with some missing. The table shows 100,000 or so clones, with about 85% occurring only once. The junction had 5 bases not matched to a gene; V was cut back by 6 bases and J by 7 bases. The CDR3 totals 15 residues. In germline, CDR1 is MDHEN, CDR2 SYDVKM. This TCR was recovered from a woman aged 70-85 years with active or convalescent COVID-19. The rearrangement uses TRBV28 and TRBJ2-1; 14 positions agree with TRBD2. Sequencing was carried out using peripheral blood. CDR3 nucleotide sequence: TGTGCCAGCAGAGCCGGGACTAGCGGGAGTAATGAGCAGTTCTTC. Translation: CASRAGTSGSNEQFF.